The clone carrying this T cell receptor (beta chain) was observed a handful of times. Antigen: not known. This sample is part of a study of blood T cells in healthy people across ages. Study-level findings and limits: Donor CMV status was unknown, possibly confounding expanded clonotype changes. A strong correlation was seen between TCR beta diversity and naive T cell percentage.

Through a sample-barcoded 5' primer and a J-beta primer mix, a second PCR was run for roughly 6 to 11 cycles. Via MiXCR, TCRdb re-called the 5' RACE reads, giving one row per CDR3 protein. The repertoire consists of some 1.4 million distinct CDR3 sequences, with roughly 40% occurring once and the leading ten covering 7.9%. The germline CDR1 and CDR2 sequences are DFQATT and SNEGSKA (reference sequence). Trimming removed 2 bases from V and 1 base from J; junction bases left unmatched: 3. The CDR3 is 14 amino acids. Sequencing was performed on blood. This clonotype was sampled from a woman aged 18-29 years in good health. This chain uses TRBV20-1 with TRBJ2-3, with TRBD1 matching over 7 bases. The CDR3 nucleotides are TGCAGTGCTAGATTAACAGGGGGCACAGATACGCAGTATTTT. As protein: CSARLTGGTDTQYF.